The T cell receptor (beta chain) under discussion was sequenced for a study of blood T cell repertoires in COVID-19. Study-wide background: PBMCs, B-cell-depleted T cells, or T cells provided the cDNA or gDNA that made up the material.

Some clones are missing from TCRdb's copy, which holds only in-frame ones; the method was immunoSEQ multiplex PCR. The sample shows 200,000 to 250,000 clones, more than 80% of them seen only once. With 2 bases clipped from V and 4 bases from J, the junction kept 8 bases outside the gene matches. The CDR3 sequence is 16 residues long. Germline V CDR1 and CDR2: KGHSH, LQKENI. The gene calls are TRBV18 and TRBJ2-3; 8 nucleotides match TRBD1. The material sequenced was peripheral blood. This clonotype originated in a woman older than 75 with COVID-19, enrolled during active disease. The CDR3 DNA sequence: TGTGCCAGCTCACCAGGGACAGGAACGGGTTCAGATACGCAGTATTTT. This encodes CASSPGTGTGSDTQYF.